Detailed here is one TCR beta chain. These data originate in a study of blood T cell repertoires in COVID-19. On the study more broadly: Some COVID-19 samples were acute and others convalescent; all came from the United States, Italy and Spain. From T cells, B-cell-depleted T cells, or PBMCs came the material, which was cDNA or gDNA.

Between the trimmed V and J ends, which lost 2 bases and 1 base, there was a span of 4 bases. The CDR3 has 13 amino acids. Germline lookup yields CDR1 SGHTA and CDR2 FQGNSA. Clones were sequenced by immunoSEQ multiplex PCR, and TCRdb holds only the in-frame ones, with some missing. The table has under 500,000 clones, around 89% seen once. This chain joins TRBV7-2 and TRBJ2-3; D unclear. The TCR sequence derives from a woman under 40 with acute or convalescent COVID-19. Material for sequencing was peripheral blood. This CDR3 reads CASSLSRTDTQYF. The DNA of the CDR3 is TGTGCCAGCAGCTTAAGCCGCACAGATACGCAGTATTTT.